The source of this T cell receptor (beta chain) is a study of cytomegalovirus exposure and HLA in healthy donors. Primers included in the PCR were 60 Vbeta and 13 Jbeta primers. Data came from immunoSEQ multiplex PCR; TCRdb stores just in-frame clones and leaves some out. The sample carries tens of thousands of clones, about 75% recorded once. This clone was found a few times. The CDR3 sequence is 14 residues long. Deletions cut 4 bases from V and 4 bases from J, with 11 bases between. The germline V gene has CDR1 LGHNA and CDR2 YNFKEQ. Sequencing was carried out using PBMCs. This sequence was found in a man between 40 and 49 years old in good health and CMV-seronegative. This chain uses TRBV4-2 with TRBJ2-1; D might be TRBD1 (6 bases). The DNA for the CDR3 is TGTGCCAGCAGCCCAAGGGACAAATACAATGAGCAGTTCTTC. Translation gives CASSPRDKYNEQFF.